This entry describes one T cell receptor (beta chain). Methods used by the authors: Amplified reference gene primers provided the basis for estimating nucleated cell counts. Sequencing used immunoSEQ multiplex PCR; TCRdb keeps in-frame clones, though not all of them. That table gives V, J and clone size, and the DNA gave D and trimming. Here the sample spans roughly 290,000 clones, 90% being singletons. Germline V gene lookup returns CDR1 KGHDR and CDR2 SFDVKD. The CDR3 runs 17 residues. V was pared by 7 bases and J by 1 base, with 18 bases between. The data belong to a study of blood T cell repertoires in COVID-19. On the study more broadly: Specimens from acute and convalescent COVID-19 originated in the United States, Italy and Spain. T cells, B-cell-depleted T cells, or PBMCs supplied cDNA or gDNA.

The material sequenced was peripheral blood. This rearrangement joins TRBV24-1 to TRBJ2-2, with D perhaps matching TRBD2 (6 bases). The receptor was isolated from a woman between 25 and 40 years old with COVID-19, enrolled during active disease. The chain's CDR3 is CATRSAKEGKNTGELFF. CDR3 DNA: TGTGCCACCAGATCCGCCAAGGAGGGTAAGAACACCGGGGAGCTGTTTTTT.